This T cell receptor beta chain originates from a study of T cell changes during pregnancy in multiple sclerosis. Profiled with immunoSEQ multiplex PCR; TCRdb holds only in-frame clones, not every one. Among 66,000 or so clones listed, roughly nine tenths were seen once. There are 14 residues in the CDR3. The germline gives CDR1 SGHVS, CDR2 FNYEAQ. Trimming left V 3 bases short and J 0 bases short, with 8 bases between. J is TRBJ2-5 and V is TRBV7-6; the D gene is possibly TRBD2 (5 bases). This sample comprised CD8+ T cells from peripheral blood mononuclear cells, obtained before pregnancy. The clonotype originates from a female donor with multiple sclerosis, enrolled in a pregnancy study. Here the CDR3 reads CASSLEADQETQYF. CDR3 bases: TGTGCCAGCAGCTTGGAGGCTGACCAAGAGACCCAGTACTTC.